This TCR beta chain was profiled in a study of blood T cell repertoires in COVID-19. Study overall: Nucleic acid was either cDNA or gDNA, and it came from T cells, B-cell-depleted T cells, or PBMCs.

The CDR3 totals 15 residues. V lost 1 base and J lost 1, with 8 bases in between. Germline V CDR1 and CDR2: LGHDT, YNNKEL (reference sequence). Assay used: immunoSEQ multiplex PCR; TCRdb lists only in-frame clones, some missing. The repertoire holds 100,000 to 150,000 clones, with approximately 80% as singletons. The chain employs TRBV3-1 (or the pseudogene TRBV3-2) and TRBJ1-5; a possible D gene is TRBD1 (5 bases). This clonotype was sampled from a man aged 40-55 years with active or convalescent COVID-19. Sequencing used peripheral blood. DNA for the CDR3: TGTGCCAGCAGCCAAGGGGGCCTGAGCAATCAGCCCCAGCATTTT. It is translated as CASSQGGLSNQPQHF.